This entry features one T cell receptor beta chain sequence. No cognate antigen has been identified for it. Qualities for individual bases were not recorded, and no much larger clone is one base off. Taken from cysteine to phenylalanine, the CDR3 has 15 residues. Only the CDR3 portion is preserved as DNA: 45 bases, with reading frame beginning at the first base. From a lookup of the germline V gene, CDR1 and CDR2 are SQVTM and ANQGSEA. V ends up 2 bases short and J 10 bases short, with an unmatched junction base count of 12. For deep sequencing, PBMC libraries mostly used roughly 470 ng of input genomic DNA, with six replicates for each sample. The immunoSEQ hsTCRbeta kit was used to prepare TCRbeta libraries, following the manufacturer's instructions. The completed libraries were mixed into a single pool at 3 nM, then sequenced with an Illumina NovaSeq 6000 S4 flow cell. Per the source publication's procedure: The immunoSEQ Analyzer was used for raw data preprocessing and quality control. The analysis was restricted to productive rearrangements, with each unique CDR3 amino acid sequence defining a clonotype. Repertoire clonality was estimated as the Gini-Simpson index, which was calculated using the R package tcR. Gini indices were compared with Student's t test, and associations with tumor size change were assessed by Pearson correlation. Sourced from immuneACCESS, this table was stored by TCRdb with only in-frame sequences that have V and J called. A share of the clones is absent; for the studies checked, an unresolved V gene accounts for under half, and the remainder has no known explanation. V and J calls and clone size come straight from that table; D and trimming were deduced from the DNA. The sample includes tens of thousands of clones, with 84% observed a single time. About 3.4% of the sample is taken by the ten largest.

The data were obtained in a study of neoadjuvant anti-PD-1 for oral cavity cancer (dated by TCRdb to the early 2020s). Some background on the complete study: Patients mostly received three to four biweekly doses of nivolumab at 3 mg/kg before curative-intent surgical resection. There were 12 to 13 patients in the parent correlative cohort, and the response rate was over 25%. Patients who did not progress were given a fourth nivolumab dose at about day 43 and had definitive surgical resection on days 50-56. Under RECIST 1.1, a patient counted as a responder if showing complete response, partial response or stable disease, and as a non-responder if showing progression.

The time point label here, explained by the study, means: before neoadjuvant nivolumab. Patients were newly diagnosed with stage II-IVA oral cavity squamous cell carcinoma and had received no prior systemic or radiation treatment. The cohort was composed of patients with HPV-negative, locally advanced oral cavity squamous cell carcinoma. No culture maintenance or expansion was done, as the peripheral blood mononuclear cells went straight to analysis. Samples were obtained from a longitudinal correlative study of a single-arm phase II trial of neoadjuvant nivolumab in oral cavity squamous cell carcinoma. Subject-matched pre- and post-treatment PBMCs and tumors from three responders and three non-responders underwent genomic DNA-based TCRbeta sequencing. Peripheral blood mononuclear cells were collected once before nivolumab treatment and again after treatment, at the time of surgery. The Maxwell RSC DNA from Cells kit was used to extract genomic DNA from PBMCs.

Findings and caveats that apply to the study as a whole: TCR analyses included only a few patients per response group, and the authors called for larger cohorts for validation. After neoadjuvant nivolumab, T cell clonality (Gini index) in PBMCs was significantly higher in non-responders than in responders. A higher pretreatment blood Treg/Th17 ratio correlated with both higher pretreatment blood TCRbeta clonality and lower post-treatment tumor TCRbeta clonality.

Specimen: PBMCs, collected before nivolumab (anti-PD-1) treatment. The source of this sequence is a person between 35 and 79 years old with oral cavity squamous cell carcinoma. The rearranged chain carries TRBV29-1 and TRBJ2-1; TRBD2 agrees with 9 junctional bases. The CDR3 protein is CSVEILAGISPEQFF. The DNA reads as follows: TGCAGCGTTGAAATCCTAGCGGGAATATCCCCAGAGCAGTTCTTC.